The clone carrying this TCR beta chain was detected only a few times. Antigen specificity is unknown. This entry is derived from a study of identical twins. General study results and limits: Twins shared out-of-frame alpha sequences with excess low generation probability. The authors drew conclusions from cross-sectional statistical analysis rather than following the same donors.

Each CDR3 protein is one row after TCRdb ran MiXCR on the 5' RACE reads. The data show roughly 1,500,000 distinct CDR3 sequences, around 33% seen once. With V trimmed by 4 bases and J by 2 bases, 13 bases remained unmatched. CDR3 length equals 18 residues. CDR1 is MGHDK, CDR2 SYGVNS, per germline. The specimen was cord blood. The origin of this receptor is a newborn girl in good health. V is TRBV25-1 and J is TRBJ2-1; 8 nucleotides match TRBD2. The CDR3 protein is CASSAPEQRGPTYNEQFF. CDR3 coding DNA: TGTGCCAGCAGTGCCCCCGAGCAGCGGGGGCCAACCTACAATGAGCAGTTCTTC.